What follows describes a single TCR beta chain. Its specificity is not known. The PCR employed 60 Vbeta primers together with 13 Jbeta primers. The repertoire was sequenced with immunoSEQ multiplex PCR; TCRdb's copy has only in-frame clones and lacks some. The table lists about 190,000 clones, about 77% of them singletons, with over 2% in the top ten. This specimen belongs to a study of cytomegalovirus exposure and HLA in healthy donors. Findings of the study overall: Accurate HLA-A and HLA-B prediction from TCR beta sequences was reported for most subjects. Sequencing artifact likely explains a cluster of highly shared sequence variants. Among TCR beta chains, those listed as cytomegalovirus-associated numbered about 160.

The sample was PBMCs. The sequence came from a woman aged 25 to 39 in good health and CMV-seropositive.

CDR3 protein: CASSPPGGGIFGYTF. CDR3 coding DNA: TGTGCCAGCAGCCCCCCCGGGGGGGGAATCTTTGGCTACACCTTC. The chain couples TRBV7-3 to TRBJ1-2; TRBD1 is a possible D gene (5 bases). The V gene's germline CDR1 is SGHTA and CDR2 FQGTGA. CDR3 size: 15 residues. V lost 5 bases, J lost 7 bases, and 20 bases lay in between.